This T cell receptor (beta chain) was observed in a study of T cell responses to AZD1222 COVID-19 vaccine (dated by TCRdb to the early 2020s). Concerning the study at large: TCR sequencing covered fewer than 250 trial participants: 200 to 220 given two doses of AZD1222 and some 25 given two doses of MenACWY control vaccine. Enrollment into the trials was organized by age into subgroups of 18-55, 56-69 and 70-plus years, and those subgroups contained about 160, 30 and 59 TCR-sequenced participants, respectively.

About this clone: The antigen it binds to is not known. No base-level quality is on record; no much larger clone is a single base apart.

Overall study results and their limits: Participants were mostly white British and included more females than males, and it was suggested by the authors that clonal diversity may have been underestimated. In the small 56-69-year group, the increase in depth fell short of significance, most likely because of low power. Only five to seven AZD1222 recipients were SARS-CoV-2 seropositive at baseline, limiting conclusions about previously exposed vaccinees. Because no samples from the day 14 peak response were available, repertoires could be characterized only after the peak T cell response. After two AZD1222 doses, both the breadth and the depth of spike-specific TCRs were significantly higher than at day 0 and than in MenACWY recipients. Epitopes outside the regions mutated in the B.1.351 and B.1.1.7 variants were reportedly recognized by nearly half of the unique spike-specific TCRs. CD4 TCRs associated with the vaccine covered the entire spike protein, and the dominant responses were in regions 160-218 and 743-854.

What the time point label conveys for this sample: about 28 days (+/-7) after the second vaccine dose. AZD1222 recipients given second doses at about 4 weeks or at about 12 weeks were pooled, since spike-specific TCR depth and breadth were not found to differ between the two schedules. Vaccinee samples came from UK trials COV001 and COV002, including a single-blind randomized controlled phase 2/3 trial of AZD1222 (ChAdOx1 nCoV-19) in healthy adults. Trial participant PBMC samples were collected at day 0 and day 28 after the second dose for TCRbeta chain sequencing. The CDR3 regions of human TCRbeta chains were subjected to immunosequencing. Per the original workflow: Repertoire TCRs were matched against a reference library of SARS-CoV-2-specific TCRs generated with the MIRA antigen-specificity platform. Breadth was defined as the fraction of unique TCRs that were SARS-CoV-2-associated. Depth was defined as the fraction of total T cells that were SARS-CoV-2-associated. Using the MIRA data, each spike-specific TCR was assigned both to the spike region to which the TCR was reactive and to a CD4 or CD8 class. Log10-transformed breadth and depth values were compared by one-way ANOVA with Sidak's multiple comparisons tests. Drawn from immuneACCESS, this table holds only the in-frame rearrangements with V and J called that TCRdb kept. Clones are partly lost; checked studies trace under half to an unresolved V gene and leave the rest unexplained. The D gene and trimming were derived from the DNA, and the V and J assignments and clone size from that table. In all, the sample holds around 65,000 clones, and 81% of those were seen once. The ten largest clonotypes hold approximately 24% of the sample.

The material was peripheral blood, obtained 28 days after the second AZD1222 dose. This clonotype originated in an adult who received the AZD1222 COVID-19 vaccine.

CDR3 reads: CASSLEGLLNTEAFF. The DNA is TGTGCCAGCAGTTTAGAGGGCCTCCTGAACACTGAAGCTTTCTTT. The rearranged chain carries TRBV27 and TRBJ1-1; confidence is insufficient to name the D gene. CDR1 and CDR2 are drawn from the germline V gene (reference sequence): MNHEY, SMNVEV. The CDR3 numbers 15 residues from cysteine through phenylalanine. Only CDR3 DNA is held: 45 bases, read in frame from base 1. V is reduced by 2 bases and J by 0 bases, leaving a spacing of 10 bases between them.